The 20 T cell receptor beta chains reported below all come from one sample, sequenced in a study of cytomegalovirus exposure and HLA in healthy donors. A multiplex PCR was run with 60 Vbeta primers and 13 Jbeta primers. Assay: immunoSEQ multiplex PCR; the TCRdb copy retains only in-frame clones and omits some. The sample has about 110,000 clones, 79% seen once. The sequencing input was PBMCs. Receptors were obtained from a woman aged 40 to 50 in good health and CMV-seronegative.

V is TRBV6-5 and J is TRBJ1-3; 10 bases agree with TRBD1. V trimming: 2 bases; J trimming: 10 bases; junction bases outside the gene matches: 8. The length of the CDR3 is 15 residues. Germline values: CDR1 MNHEY, CDR2 SVGAGI. The CDR3: CASSYGTGAKGTIYF. CDR3 DNA sequence: TGTGCCAGCAGTTACGGGACAGGGGCTAAGGGGACCATATATTTT.

The V call is TRBV30, the J call TRBJ2-3, with TRBD2 matching 9 bases. The V gene end was trimmed by 1 base and the J gene end by 2 bases; junction bases not matched to a gene: 4. Per germline, CDR1 GTSNPN and CDR2 SVGIG (reference sequence). The CDR3 spans 15 residues. CDR3 protein: CAWSATSGHTDTQYF. CDR3 DNA: TGTGCCTGGAGTGCGACTAGCGGCCACACAGATACGCAGTATTTT.

The CDR3 bases are TGTGCCACCCGGGGTGGGGGGACCTACAATGAGCAGTTCTTC. It translates to CATRGGGTYNEQFF. The chain uses TRBV6-5 and TRBJ2-1; D is possibly TRBD2 (6 bases). Trimming took 10 bases from V and 2 from J, leaving 15 bases between them. The CDR3 sequence is 14 residues long. Germline CDR1 MNHEY, CDR2 SVGAGI.

The V call is TRBV7-9, the J call TRBJ1-1; 8 bases match TRBD1. V lost 5 bases and J lost 1; bases outside the gene matches: 9. The CDR3 totals 16 residues. Germline CDR1 SEHNR, CDR2 FQNEAQ (reference sequence). The CDR3: CASSPGQGRENTEAFF. In DNA form, the CDR3 reads TGTGCCAGCAGCCCAGGACAGGGAAGGGAGAACACTGAAGCTTTCTTT.

The chain joins TRBV7-2 to TRBJ2-7, with 8 bases fitting TRBD1. Unmatched junction bases numbered 10, after V lost 4 bases and J lost 2 bases. The length of the CDR3 is 16 residues. Per the germline V gene, CDR1 is SGHTA and CDR2 is FQGNSA. The CDR3 DNA reads as TGTGCCAGCAGCTATAGGACAGGGTCTTGGGCCTACGAGCAGTACTTC. It yields the protein CASSYRTGSWAYEQYF.

This sequence joins TRBV4-3 and TRBJ2-1; 7 bases match TRBD2. The CDR3 length is 15 residues. The V and J ends lost 0 bases and 7 bases, in that order; junction bases with no gene match: 6. CDR1 and CDR2 (germline): LGHNA, YSLEER. The CDR3 region is CASSQDTLALNEQFF. The CDR3 DNA sequence: TGCGCCAGCAGCCAAGATACACTAGCGCTGAATGAGCAGTTCTTC.

V gene TRBV7-2 combines with J gene TRBJ1-5; 8 bases fit TRBD1. The V and J ends lost 6 bases and 2 bases, in that order; junction bases with no gene match: 6. There are 15 residues in the CDR3. Germline CDR1 reads SGHTA; CDR2 reads FQGNSA. DNA for the CDR3: TGTGCCAGCAGACAAGGACAGGGAGGCAATCAGCCCCAGCATTTT. This codes for CASRQGQGGNQPQHF. Full variable domain (remainder filled in from reference TRBV7-2 and TRBJ1-5): GAGVSQSPSNKVTEKGKDVELRCDPISGHTALYWYRQSLGQGLEFLIYFQGNSAPDKSGLPSDRFSAERTGGSVSTLTIQRTQQEDSAVYLCASRQGQGGNQPQHFGDGTRLSIL.

The rearrangement uses TRBV28 and TRBJ1-5, with no clear D. Germline V CDR1 and CDR2: MDHEN, SYDVKM. V was pared by 6 bases and J by 2 bases, with 17 bases between. The CDR3 spans 16 residues. The CDR3 DNA reads TGTGCCAGCAGCCCGGGAGGACGCGAGGGCAATCAGCCCCAGCATTTT. Residues: CASSPGGREGNQPQHF.

The chain couples TRBV7-2 to TRBJ1-2; TRBD1 aligns across 7 bases. Germline V gene lookup returns CDR1 SGHTA and CDR2 FQGNSA. The CDR3 is 14 residues long. Trimming removed 5 bases from V and 8 bases from J; junction bases left unmatched: 11. The CDR3 spells CASSPRDSRRGYTF. CDR3 DNA: TGTGCCAGCAGCCCTCGGGACAGCCGGAGGGGCTACACCTTC.

The chain recombines TRBV6-1 with TRBJ2-4; D might be TRBD2 (5 bases). The ends were cut back, 2 bases at V and 15 bases at J, with 17 bases in the middle. Germline V gene sequence: CDR1 MNHNS, CDR2 SASEGT. This CDR3 has 13 amino acids. The CDR3, as DNA: TGTGCCAGCAGTGAACGGGGTGTGCCAAAAGGGTACTTC. Translating it yields CASSERGVPKGYF.

The V and J genes are TRBV30 and TRBJ1-1; possibly TRBD1 for D (5 bases). V was clipped by 0 bases and J by 1 base, with 24 bases between them. Germline assignment: CDR1 GTSNPN and CDR2 SVGIG (reference sequence). CDR3 length: 19 residues. In DNA, the CDR3 is TGTGCCTGGAGTGTGGGGGGGGAGCGGGAATGGTTGAGGAACACTGAAGCTTTCTTT. Translating gives CAWSVGGEREWLRNTEAFF.

V and J are TRBV4-1 and TRBJ2-2; 10 nucleotides line up with TRBD2. The CDR3 contains 16 residues. Germline loops: CDR1 MGHRA, CDR2 YSYEKL. V was pared by 4 bases and J by 6 bases, with 8 bases of the junction left unmatched. CDR3 in amino acids: CASSLQAGGPSGELFF. The CDR3 DNA is TGCGCCAGCAGCCTCCAAGCGGGAGGGCCTTCCGGGGAGCTGTTTTTT.

V usage is TRBV13 and J usage is TRBJ1-3, with D uncertain. Germline V CDR1 and CDR2: PRHDT, FYEKMQ (reference sequence). This CDR3 spans 16 amino acids. Trimming took off 2 bases at V and 0 bases at J, with 11 bases between the two ends. CDR3 sequence: CASSLSGKLSGNTIYF. The CDR3, as DNA: TGTGCCAGCAGCTTATCCGGGAAACTCTCTGGAAACACCATATATTTT.

The rearrangement uses TRBV6-1 and TRBJ2-7, with 8 bases that match TRBD1. The CDR3 spans 14 residues. Trimming at V came to 6 bases and at J to 0 bases, leaving 4 bases not matched to a gene. In germline, CDR1 is MNHNS, CDR2 SASEGT. The CDR3 DNA reads TGTGCCAGCAGAGGCAGGGGGCCCTCCTACGAGCAGTACTTC. It encodes CASRGRGPSYEQYF.

J is TRBJ2-7 and V is TRBV19; maybe TRBD1 (6 bases). The CDR3 runs 14 residues. V lost 6 bases, J lost 0 bases, and 12 bases lay in between. Germline CDR1 and CDR2: LNHDA and SQIVND (reference sequence). CDR3 loop: CASSQDRLSYEQYF. In DNA, the CDR3 is TGTGCCAGTAGCCAGGACAGACTCTCCTACGAGCAGTACTTC.

The chain is built from TRBV30 and TRBJ2-7; D is possibly TRBD1 (5 bases). The CDR3 has 13 residues. Germline V gene data show CDR1 as GTSNPN and CDR2 as SVGIG (reference sequence). V lost 5 bases and J lost 3, with 14 bases in between. The CDR3 DNA reads as TGTGCCTGGGGTTTGGGGCAGCGCTACGAGCAGTACTTC. This gives the protein CAWGLGQRYEQYF.

The V call is TRBV27, the J call TRBJ2-7; D perhaps matches TRBD1 (5 bases). The CDR3 is 15 amino acids. V gave up 5 bases and J gave up 0 bases, with 14 bases separating them. In germline, CDR1 is MNHEY, CDR2 SMNVEV (reference sequence). CDR3 protein: CASSRQLTSSYEQYF. In DNA form, the CDR3 reads TGTGCCAGCAGTAGACAGCTTACGAGCTCCTACGAGCAGTACTTC.

The J gene is TRBJ1-1, the V gene TRBV5-5; TRBD1 matches at 7 bases. J gave up 0 bases and V 4 bases, and 3 bases lay outside the gene matches. Germline V CDR1 and CDR2: SGHKS, YYEKEE (reference sequence). The CDR3 extends over 14 amino acids. DNA for the CDR3: TGTGCCAGCAGCGGAGGGACAGTGAACACTGAAGCTTTCTTT. Protein product: CASSGGTVNTEAFF.

This clone was counted a few times. The chain combines TRBV5-1 with TRBJ1-1; the match to TRBD1 covers 7 bases. Germline values: CDR1 SGHRS, CDR2 YFSETQ. The CDR3 runs 13 residues. V was pared by 2 bases and J by 7 bases, with 5 bases of the junction left unmatched. CDR3 DNA sequence: TGCGCCAGCAGCTTAAGGGGGCCGGGTGAAGCTTTCTTT. Translation gives CASSLRGPGEAFF.

This chain uses TRBV19 with TRBJ1-2; D unresolved. This CDR3 comprises 16 residues. Germline V CDR1 and CDR2: LNHDA, SQIVND (reference sequence). Trimming pared 7 bases from V and 2 bases from J, leaving 20 bases between. The CDR3 coding sequence is TGTGCCAGTACCCCAAGGCGGCAGCCCGGGAACTATGGCTACACCTTC. Its protein is CASTPRRQPGNYGYTF.